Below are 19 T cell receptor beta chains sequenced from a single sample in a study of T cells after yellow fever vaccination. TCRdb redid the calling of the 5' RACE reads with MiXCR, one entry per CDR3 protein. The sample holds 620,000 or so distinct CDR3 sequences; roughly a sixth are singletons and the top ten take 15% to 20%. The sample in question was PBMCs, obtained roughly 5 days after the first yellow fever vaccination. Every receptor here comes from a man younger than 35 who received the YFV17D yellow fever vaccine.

CDR3 amino acids: CASSAGTTTYNEQFF. CDR3 DNA: TGTGCCAGCAGCGCCGGGACAACCACCTACAATGAGCAGTTCTTC. V gene TRBV9 combines with J gene TRBJ2-1; D possibly corresponds to TRBD1 (6 bases). The ends were cut back, 3 bases at V and 2 bases at J, with 12 bases in the middle. There are 15 residues in the CDR3. Looked up from germline, CDR1 is SGDLS and CDR2 is YYNGEE. Filled out from reference TRBV9 and TRBJ2-1, the complete variable domain reads DSGVTQTPKHLITATGQRVTLRCSPRSGDLSVYWYQQSLDQGLQFLIQYYNGEERAKGNILERFSAQQFPDLHSELNLSSLELGDSALYFCASSAGTTTYNEQFFGPGTRLTVL.

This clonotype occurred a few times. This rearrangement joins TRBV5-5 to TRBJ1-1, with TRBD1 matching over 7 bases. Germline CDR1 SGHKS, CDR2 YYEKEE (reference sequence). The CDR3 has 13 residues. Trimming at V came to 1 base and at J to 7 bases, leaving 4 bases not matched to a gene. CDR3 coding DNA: TGTGCCAGCAGCTTGCTTGGGGACAGTGAAGCTTTCTTT. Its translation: CASSLLGDSEAFF.

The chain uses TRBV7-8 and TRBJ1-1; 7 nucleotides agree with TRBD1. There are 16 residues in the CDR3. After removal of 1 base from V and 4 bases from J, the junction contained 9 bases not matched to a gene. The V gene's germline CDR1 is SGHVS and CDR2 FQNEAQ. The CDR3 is CASSLGIPTGITEAFF. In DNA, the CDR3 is TGTGCCAGCAGCTTAGGGATTCCGACAGGGATCACTGAAGCTTTCTTT.

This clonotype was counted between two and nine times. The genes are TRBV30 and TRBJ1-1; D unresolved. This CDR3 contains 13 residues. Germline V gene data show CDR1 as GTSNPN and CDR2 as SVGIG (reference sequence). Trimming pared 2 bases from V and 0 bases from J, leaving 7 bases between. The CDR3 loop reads CAWSLQLNTEAFF. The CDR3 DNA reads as TGTGCCTGGAGTTTACAGTTGAACACTGAAGCTTTCTTT.

The CDR3 region has the DNA TGTGCCACCAGCAGCGAAGTCGGCGGGGGCCCGAACACCGGGGAGCTGTTTTTT. Translating it yields CATSSEVGGGPNTGELFF. This chain joins TRBV15 and TRBJ2-2, with a weak D call TRBD2 (7 bases). Per germline, CDR1 LNHNV and CDR2 YYDKDF (reference sequence). V shed 3 bases and J shed 0 bases, with 17 bases lying between them. This CDR3 is built from 18 residues.

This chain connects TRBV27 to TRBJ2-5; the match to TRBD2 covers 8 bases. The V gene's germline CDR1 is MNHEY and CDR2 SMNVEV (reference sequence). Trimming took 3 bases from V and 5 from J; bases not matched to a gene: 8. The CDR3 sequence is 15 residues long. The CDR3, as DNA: TGTGCCAGCAGTTTCTCCGGGACTAGTTGGGAGACCCAGTACTTC. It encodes CASSFSGTSWETQYF.

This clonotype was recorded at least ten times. CDR3 protein: CASTRDGGSYEQYF. The CDR3 coding sequence is TGTGCCAGCACCCGGGACGGCGGATCCTACGAGCAGTACTTC. The V and J genes are TRBV12-3 or TRBV12-4 and TRBJ2-7; the D call may be TRBD1 or TRBD2 (5 bases each). The CDR3 has 14 residues. V was clipped by 7 bases and J by 1 base, with 14 bases between them.

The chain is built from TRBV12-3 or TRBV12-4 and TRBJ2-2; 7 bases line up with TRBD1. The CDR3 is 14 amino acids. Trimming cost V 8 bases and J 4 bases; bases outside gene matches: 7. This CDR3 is CASRLTGITGELFF. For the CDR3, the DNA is TGTGCCAGCCGCCTGACAGGGATCACCGGGGAGCTGTTTTTT.

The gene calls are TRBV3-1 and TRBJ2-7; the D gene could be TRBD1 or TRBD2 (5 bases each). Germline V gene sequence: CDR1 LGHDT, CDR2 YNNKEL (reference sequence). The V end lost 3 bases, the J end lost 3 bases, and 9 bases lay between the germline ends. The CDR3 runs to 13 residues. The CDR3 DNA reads TGTGCCAGCAGCCATGGGACGGTCTACGAGCAGTACGTC. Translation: CASSHGTVYEQYV.

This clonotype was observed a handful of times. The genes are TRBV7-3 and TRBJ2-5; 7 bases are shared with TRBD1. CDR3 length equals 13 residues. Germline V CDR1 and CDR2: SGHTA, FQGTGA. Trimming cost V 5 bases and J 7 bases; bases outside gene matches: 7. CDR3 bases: TGTGCCAGCAGCCCCGGGACAGCCCTGACCCAGTACTTC. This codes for CASSPGTALTQYF.

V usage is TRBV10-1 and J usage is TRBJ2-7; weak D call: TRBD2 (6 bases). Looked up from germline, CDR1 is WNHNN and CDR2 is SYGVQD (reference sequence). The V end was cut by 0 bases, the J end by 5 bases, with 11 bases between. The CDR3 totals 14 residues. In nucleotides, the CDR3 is TGCGCCAGCAGTGAGTCTCAGGGAGGACACGAGCAGTACTTC. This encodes CASSESQGGHEQYF.

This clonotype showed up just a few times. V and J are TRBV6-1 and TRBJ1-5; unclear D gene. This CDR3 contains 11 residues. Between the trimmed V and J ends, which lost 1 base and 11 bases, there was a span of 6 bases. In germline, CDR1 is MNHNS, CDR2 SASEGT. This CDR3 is CASSEETTQHF. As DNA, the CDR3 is TGTGCCAGCAGTGAAGAAACGACCCAGCATTTT.

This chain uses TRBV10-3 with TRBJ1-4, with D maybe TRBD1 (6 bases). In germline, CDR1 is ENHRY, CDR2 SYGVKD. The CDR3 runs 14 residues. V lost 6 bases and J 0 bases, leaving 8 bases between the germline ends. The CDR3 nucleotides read TGTGCCATCAGGGACAGCGCAACTAATGAAAAACTGTTTTTT. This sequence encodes CAIRDSATNEKLFF.

CDR3 amino acids: CASSVQGANESETQYF. CDR3 nucleotides: TGTGCCAGCAGCGTCCAGGGGGCTAACGAGTCGGAGACCCAGTACTTC. The chain employs TRBV9 and TRBJ2-5; 8 nucleotides match TRBD1. The V gene's germline CDR1 is SGDLS and CDR2 YYNGEE. After removal of 2 bases from V and 5 bases from J, the junction contained 11 bases not matched to a gene. This CDR3 is 16 amino acids long.

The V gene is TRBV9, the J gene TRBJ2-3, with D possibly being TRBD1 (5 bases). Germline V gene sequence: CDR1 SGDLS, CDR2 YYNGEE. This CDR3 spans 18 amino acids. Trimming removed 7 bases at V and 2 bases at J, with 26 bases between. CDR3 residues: CASSRRPLFDRVTDTQYF. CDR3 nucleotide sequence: TGTGCCAGCTCCCGCAGACCCCTTTTTGACAGAGTCACAGATACGCAGTATTTT.

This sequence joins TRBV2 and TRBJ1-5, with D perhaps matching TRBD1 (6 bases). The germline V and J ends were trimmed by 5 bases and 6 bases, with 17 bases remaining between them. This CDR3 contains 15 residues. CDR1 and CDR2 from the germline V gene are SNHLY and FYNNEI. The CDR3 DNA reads TGTGCCAGCAGTACACCCCGGGACACAAGTCAGCCCCAGCATTTT. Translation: CASSTPRDTSQPQHF.

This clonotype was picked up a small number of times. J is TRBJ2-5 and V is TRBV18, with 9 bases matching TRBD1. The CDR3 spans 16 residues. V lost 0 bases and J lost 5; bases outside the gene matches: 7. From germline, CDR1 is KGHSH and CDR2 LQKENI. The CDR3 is CASSPPPGTGMETQYF. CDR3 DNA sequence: TGTGCCAGCTCACCACCCCCCGGGACAGGGATGGAGACCCAGTACTTC.

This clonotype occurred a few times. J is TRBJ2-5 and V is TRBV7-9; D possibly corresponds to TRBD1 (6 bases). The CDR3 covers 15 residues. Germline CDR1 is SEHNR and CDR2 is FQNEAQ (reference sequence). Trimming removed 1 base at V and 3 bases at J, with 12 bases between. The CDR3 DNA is TGTGCCAGCAGCTTAGTGGGTCCAGGGGAAGAGACCCAGTACTTC. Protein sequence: CASSLVGPGEETQYF.

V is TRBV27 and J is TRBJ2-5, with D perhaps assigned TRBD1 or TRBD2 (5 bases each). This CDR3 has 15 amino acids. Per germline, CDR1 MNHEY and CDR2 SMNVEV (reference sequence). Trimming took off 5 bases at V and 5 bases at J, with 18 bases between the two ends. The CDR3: CASSPFEGPQETQYF. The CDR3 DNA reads TGTGCCAGCAGTCCCTTCGAGGGACCACAGGAGACCCAGTACTTC.